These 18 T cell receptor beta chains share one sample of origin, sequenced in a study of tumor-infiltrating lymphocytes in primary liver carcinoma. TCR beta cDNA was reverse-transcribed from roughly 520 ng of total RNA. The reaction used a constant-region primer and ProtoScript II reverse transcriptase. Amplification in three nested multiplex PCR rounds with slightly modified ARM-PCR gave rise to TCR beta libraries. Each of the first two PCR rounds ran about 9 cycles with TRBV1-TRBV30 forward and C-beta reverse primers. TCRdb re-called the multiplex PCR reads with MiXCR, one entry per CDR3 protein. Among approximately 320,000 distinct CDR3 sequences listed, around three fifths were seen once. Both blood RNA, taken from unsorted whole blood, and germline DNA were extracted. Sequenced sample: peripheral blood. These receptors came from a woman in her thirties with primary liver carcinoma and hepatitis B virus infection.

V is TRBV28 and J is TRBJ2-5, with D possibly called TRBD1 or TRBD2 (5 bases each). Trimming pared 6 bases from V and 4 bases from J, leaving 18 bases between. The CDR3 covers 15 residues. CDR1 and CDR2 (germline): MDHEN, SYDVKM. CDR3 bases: TGTGCCAGCAGGAAAACAGGAGGCGACCCAGAGACCCAGTACTTC. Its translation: CASRKTGGDPETQYF.

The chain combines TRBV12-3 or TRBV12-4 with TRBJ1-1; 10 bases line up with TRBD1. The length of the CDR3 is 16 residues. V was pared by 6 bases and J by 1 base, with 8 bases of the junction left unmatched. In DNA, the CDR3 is TGTGCCAGCAGCCCCCGTGGGGACAGGGGGAACACTGAAGCTTTCTTT. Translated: CASSPRGDRGNTEAFF.

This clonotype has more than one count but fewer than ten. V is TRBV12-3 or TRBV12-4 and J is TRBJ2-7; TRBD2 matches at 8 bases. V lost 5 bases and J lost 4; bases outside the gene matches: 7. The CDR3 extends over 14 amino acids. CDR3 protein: CASSPIAGRYEQYF. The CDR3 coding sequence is TGTGCCAGCAGTCCCATAGCGGGACGGTACGAGCAGTACTTC.

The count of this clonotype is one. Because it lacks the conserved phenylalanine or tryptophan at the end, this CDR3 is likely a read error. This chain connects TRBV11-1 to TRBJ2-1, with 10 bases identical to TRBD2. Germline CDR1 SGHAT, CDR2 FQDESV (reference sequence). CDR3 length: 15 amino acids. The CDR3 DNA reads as TGTGCCAGCAGCTTACTAGCGGGAGCCCACAATGGGCAGTTCTCC. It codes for CASSLLAGAHNGQFS.

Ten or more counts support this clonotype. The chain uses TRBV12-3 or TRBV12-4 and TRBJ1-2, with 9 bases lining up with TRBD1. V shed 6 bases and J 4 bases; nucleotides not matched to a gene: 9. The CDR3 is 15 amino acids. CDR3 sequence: CASSSPGQGGYGYTF. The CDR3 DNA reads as TGTGCCAGCAGCTCCCCGGGACAGGGAGGCTATGGCTACACCTTC.

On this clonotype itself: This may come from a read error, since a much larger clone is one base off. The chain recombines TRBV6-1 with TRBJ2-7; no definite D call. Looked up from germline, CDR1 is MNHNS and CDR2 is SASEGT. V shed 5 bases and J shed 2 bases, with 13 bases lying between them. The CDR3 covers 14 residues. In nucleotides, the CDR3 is TGTGCCAGCAGTATAGGACCAACCACCTACGAGCAGTACTTC. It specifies CASSIGPTTYEQYF.

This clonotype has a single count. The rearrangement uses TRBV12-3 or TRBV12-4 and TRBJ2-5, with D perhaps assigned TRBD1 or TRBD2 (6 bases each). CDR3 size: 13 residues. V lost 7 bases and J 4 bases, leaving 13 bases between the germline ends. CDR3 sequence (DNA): TGTGCCAGCATGATGGAGGGGGGAGAGACCCAGTACTTC. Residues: CASMMEGGETQYF.

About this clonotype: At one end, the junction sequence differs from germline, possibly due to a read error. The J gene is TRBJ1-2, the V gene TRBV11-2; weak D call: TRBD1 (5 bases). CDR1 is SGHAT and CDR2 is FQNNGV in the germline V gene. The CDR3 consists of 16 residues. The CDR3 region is CVSSLGSGLTTGGYTF. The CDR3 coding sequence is TGTGTCAGCAGCTTAGGATCAGGGTTGACAACAGGTGGCTACACCTTC.

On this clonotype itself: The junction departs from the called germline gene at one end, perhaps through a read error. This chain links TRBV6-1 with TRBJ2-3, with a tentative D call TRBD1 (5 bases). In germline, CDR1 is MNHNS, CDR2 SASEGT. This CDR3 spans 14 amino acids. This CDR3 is CAGSAVWFTGTQYF. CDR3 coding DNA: TGTGCCGGCAGTGCTGTGTGGTTTACAGGTACGCAGTATTTT.

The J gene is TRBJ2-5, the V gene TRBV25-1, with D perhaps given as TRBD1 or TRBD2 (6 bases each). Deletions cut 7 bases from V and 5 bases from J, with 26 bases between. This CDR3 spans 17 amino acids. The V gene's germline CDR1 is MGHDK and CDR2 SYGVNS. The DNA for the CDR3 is TGTGCCAGCATCGGAGTCCCGGAGGGTCAAAGGGGGGAGACCCAGTACTTC. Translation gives CASIGVPEGQRGETQYF.

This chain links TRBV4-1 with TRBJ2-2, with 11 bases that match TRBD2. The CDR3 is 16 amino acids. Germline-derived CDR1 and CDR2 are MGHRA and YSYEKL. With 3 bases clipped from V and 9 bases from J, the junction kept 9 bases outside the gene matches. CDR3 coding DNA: TGCGCCAGCAGCCAGCAACTAGCGGGAGTCGCCCGGGAGCTGTTTTTT. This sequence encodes CASSQQLAGVARELFF.

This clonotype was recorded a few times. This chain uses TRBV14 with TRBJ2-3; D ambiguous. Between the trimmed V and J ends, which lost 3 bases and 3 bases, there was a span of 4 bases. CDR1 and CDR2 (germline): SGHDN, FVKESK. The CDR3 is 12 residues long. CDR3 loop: CASSQHTDTQYF. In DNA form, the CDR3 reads TGTGCCAGCAGCCAGCATACAGATACGCAGTATTTT.

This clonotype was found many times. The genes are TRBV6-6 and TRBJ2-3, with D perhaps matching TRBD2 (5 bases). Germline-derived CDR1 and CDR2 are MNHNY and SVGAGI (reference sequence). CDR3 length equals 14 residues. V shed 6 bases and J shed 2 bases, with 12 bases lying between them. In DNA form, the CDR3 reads TGTGCCAGCAGCAAGTCGGGGTCCACAGATACGCAGTATTTT. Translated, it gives CASSKSGSTDTQYF.

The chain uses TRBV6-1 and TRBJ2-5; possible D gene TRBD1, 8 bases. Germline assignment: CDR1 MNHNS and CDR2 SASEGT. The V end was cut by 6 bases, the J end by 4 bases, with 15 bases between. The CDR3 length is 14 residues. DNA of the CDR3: TGTGCCAGCAGAACAGGGGGAGGGATAGAGACCCAGTACTTC. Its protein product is CASRTGGGIETQYF.

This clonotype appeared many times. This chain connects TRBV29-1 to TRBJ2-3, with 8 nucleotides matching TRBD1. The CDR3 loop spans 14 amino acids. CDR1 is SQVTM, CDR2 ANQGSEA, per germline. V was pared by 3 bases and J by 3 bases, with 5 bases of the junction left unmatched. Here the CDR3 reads CSVERTGLTDTQYF. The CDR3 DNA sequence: TGCAGCGTTGAGAGGACAGGGTTGACAGATACGCAGTATTTT.

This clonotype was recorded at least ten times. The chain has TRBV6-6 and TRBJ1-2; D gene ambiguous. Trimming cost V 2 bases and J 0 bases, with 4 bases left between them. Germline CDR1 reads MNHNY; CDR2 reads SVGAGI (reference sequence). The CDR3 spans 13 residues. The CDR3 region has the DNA TGTGCCAGCAGTTACGGAGCTAACTATGGCTACACCTTC. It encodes CASSYGANYGYTF.

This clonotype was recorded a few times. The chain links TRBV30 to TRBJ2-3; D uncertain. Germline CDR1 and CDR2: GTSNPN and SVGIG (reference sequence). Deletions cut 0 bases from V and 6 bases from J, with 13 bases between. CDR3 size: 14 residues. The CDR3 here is CAWSVQVLGDTQYF. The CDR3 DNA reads TGTGCCTGGAGTGTACAAGTCCTGGGGGATACGCAGTATTTT.

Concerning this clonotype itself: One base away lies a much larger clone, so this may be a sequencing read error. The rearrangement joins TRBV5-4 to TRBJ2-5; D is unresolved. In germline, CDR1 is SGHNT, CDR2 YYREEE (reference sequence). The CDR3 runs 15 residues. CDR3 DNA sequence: TGTGCCAGCAGCTTTGGCACGGTACGAGGAGAGTCCCAGTACTTC. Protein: CASSFGTVRGESQYF.